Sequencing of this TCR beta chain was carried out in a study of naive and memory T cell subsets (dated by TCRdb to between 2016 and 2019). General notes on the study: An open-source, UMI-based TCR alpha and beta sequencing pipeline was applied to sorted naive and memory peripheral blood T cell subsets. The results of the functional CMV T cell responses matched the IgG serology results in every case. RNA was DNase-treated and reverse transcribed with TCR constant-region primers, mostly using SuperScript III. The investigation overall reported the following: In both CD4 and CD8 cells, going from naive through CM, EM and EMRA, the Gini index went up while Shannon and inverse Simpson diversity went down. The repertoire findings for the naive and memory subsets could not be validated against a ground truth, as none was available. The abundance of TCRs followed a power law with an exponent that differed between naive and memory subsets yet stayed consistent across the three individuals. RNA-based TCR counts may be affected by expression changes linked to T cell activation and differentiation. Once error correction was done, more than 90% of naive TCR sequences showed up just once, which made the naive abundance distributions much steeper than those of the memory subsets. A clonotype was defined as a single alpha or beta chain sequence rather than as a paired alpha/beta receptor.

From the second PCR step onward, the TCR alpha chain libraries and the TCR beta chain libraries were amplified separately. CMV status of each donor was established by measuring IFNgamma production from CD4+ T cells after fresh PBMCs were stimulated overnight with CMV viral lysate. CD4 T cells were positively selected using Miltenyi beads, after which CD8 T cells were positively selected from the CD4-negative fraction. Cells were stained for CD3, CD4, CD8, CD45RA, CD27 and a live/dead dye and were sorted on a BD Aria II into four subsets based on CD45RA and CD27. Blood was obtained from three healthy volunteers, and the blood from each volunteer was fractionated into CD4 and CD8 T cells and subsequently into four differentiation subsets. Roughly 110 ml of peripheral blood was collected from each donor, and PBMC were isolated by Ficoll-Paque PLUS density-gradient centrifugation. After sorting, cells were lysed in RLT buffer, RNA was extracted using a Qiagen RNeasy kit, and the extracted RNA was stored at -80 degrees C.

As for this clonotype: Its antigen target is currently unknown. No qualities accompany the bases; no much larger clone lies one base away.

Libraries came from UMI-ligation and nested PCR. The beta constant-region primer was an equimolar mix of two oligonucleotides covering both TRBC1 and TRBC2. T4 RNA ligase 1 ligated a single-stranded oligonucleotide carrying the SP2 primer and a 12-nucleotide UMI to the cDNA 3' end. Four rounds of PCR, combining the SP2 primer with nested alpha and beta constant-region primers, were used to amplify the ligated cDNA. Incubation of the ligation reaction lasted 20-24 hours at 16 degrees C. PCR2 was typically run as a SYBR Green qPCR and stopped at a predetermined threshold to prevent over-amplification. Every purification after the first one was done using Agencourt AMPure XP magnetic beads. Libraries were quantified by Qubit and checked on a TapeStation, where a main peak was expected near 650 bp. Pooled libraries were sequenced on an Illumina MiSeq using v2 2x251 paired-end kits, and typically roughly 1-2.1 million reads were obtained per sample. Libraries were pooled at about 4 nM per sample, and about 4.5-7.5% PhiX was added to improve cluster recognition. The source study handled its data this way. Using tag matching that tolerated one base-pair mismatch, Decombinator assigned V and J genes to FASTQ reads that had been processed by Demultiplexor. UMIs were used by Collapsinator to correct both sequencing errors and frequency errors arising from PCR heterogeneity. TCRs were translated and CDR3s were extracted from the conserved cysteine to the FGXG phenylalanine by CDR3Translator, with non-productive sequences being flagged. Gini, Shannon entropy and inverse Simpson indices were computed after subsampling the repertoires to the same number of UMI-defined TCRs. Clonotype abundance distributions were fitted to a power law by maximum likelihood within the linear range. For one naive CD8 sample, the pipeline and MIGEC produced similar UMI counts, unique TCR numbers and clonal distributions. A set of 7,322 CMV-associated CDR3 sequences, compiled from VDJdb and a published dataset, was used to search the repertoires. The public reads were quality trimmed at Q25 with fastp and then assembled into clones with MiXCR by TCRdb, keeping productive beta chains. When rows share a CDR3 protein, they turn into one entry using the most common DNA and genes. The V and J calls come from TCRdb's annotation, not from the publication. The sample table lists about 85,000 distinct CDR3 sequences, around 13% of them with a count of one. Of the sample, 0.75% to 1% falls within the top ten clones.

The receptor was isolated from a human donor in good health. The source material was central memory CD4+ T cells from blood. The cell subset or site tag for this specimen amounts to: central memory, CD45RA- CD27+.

The sequenced DNA is TGCGCCAGCAGCTTGATTGGGACTAGCGGGATAGATGAGCAGTTCTTC. This sequence encodes CASSLIGTSGIDEQFF. The chain is made from TRBV5-1 and TRBJ2-1; the central 13 bases match TRBD2. Clipping removes 1 base from V and 8 bases from J, with 6 as the unmatched junction base count. The germline V gene provides CDR1 SGHRS and CDR2 YFSETQ. Including the terminal cysteine and phenylalanine, the CDR3 comprises 16 residues. The DNA shown is the 48-base CDR3, in frame from base 1.